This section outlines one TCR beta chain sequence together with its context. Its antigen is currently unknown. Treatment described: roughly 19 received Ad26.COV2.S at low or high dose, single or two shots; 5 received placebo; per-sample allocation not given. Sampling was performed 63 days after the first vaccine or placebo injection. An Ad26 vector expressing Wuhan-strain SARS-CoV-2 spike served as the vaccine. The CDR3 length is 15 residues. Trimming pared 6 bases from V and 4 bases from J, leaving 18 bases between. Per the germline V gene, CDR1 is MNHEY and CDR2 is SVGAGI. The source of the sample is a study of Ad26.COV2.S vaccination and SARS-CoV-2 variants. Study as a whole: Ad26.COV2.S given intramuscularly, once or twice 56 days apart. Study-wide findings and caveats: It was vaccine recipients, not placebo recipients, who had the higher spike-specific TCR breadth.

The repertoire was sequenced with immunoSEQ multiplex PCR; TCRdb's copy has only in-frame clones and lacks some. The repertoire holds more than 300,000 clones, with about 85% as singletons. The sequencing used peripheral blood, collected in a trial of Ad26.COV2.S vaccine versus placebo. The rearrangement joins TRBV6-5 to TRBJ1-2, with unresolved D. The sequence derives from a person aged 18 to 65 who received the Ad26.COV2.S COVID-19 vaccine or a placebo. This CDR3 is CASSPTVRAGYGYTF. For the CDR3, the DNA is TGTGCCAGCAGCCCAACGGTCCGAGCGGGCTATGGCTACACCTTC.